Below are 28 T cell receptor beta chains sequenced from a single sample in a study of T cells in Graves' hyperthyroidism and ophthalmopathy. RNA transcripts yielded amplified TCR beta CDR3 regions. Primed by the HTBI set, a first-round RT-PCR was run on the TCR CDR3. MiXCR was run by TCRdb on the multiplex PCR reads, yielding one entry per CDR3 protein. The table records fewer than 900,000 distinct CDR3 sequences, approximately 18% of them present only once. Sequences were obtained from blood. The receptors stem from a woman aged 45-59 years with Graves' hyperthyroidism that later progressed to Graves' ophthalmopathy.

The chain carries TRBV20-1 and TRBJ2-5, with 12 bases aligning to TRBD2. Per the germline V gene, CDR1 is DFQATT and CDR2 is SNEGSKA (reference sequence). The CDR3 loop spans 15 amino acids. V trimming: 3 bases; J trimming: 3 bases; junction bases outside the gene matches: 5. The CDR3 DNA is TGCAGTGCTAGCGGACTAGCGGGGACGAAAGAGACCCAGTACTTC. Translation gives CSASGLAGTKETQYF.

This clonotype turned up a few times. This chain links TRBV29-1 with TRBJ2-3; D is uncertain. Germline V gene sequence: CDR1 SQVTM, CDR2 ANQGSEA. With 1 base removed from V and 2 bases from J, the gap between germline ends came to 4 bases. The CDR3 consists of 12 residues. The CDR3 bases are TGCAGCGTTGAAGTTTACACAGATACGCAGTATTTT. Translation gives CSVEVYTDTQYF.

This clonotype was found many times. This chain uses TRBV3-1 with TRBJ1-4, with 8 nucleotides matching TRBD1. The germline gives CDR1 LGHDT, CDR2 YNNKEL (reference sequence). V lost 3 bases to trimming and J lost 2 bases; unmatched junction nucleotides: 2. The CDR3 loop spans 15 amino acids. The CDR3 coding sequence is TGTGCCAGCAGCCAGGACAGGGTCACTAATGAAAAACTGTTTTTT. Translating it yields CASSQDRVTNEKLFF.

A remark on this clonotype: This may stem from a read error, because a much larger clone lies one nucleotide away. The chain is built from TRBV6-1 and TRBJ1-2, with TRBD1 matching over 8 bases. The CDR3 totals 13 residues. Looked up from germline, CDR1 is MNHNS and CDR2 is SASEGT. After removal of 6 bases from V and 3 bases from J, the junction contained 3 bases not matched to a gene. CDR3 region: CASRSGQDYGYTF. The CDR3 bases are TGTGCCAGCAGGTCGGGACAGGACTATGGCTACACCTTC.

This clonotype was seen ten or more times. DNA for the CDR3: TGTGCCAGCAGCTCCCCCCTTGAACCGAACACTGAAGCTTTCTTT. Translating gives CASSSPLEPNTEAFF. This chain links TRBV7-6 with TRBJ1-1; D not certain. The V end was cut by 4 bases, the J end by 1 base, with 13 bases between. The CDR3 runs 15 residues. The germline V gene encodes CDR1 SGHVS and CDR2 FNYEAQ.

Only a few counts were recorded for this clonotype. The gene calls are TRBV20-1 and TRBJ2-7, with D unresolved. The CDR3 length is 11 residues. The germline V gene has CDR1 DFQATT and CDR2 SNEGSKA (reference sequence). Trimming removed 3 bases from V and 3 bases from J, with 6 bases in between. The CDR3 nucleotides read TGCAGTGCTAGGGAGTACTACGAGCAGTACTTC. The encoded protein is CSAREYYEQYF.

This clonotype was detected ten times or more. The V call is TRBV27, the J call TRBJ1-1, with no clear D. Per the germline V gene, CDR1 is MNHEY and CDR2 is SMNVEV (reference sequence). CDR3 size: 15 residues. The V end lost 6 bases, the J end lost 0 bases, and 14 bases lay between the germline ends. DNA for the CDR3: TGTGCCAGCAGCTCCCTGGAGGGTATGAACACTGAAGCTTTCTTT. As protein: CASSSLEGMNTEAFF.

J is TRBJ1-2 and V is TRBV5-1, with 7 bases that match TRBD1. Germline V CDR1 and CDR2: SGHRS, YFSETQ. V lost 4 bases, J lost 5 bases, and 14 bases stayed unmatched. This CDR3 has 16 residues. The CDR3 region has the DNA TGCGCCAGCAGCCGCGGGACAGTGCACAACCTATATGGCTACACCTTC. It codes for CASSRGTVHNLYGYTF.

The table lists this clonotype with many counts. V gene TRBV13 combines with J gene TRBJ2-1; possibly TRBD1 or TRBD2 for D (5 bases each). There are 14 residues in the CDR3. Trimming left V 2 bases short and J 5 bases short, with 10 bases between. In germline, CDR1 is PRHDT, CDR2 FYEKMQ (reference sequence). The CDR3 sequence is CASSLWVGDNEQFF. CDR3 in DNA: TGTGCCAGCAGCTTATGGGTGGGGGACAATGAGCAGTTCTTC.

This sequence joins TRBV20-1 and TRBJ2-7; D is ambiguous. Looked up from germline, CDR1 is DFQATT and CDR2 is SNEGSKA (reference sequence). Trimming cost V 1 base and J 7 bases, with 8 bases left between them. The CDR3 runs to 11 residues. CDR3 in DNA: TGCAGTGCTAGAGGTCCCGGGGAGCAGTACTTC. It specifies CSARGPGEQYF.

The CDR3 loop reads CASSIIGGAGNQPQHF. Written as DNA, the CDR3 is TGTGCCAGTAGTATAATCGGGGGCGCGGGAAATCAGCCCCAGCATTTT. This chain connects TRBV19 to TRBJ1-5, with D perhaps matching TRBD1 (6 bases). CDR1 and CDR2 (germline): LNHDA, SQIVND (reference sequence). The CDR3 covers 16 residues. V was cut by 2 bases and J by 4 bases, with 15 bases left in between.

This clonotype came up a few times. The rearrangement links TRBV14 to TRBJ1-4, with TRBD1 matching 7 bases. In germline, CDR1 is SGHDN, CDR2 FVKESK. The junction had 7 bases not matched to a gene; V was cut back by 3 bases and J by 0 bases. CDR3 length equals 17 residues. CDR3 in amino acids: CASSHRQGGTTNEKLFF. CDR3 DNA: TGTGCCAGCAGCCACCGACAGGGCGGAACAACTAATGAAAAACTGTTTTTT.

The CDR3 sequence: CASSAPSQGLRPEAFF. The CDR3 coding sequence is TGTGCCAGCAGCGCGCCGTCACAGGGGTTAAGGCCTGAAGCTTTCTTT. J is TRBJ1-1 and V is TRBV5-6, with TRBD1 matching 7 bases. CDR1 is SGHDT, CDR2 YYEEEE, per germline. After removal of 4 bases from V and 6 bases from J, the junction contained 15 bases not matched to a gene. This CDR3 is built from 16 residues.

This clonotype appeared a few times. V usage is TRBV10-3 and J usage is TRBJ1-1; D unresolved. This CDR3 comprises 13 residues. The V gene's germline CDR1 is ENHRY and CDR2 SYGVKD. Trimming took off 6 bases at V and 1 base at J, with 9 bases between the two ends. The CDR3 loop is CAIRGRRNTEAFF. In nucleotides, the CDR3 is TGTGCCATCAGAGGCAGGAGGAACACTGAAGCTTTCTTT.

The CDR3 sequence: CSARDDSGGDEKLFF. The CDR3 DNA sequence: TGCAGTGCTAGAGACGACAGCGGCGGTGATGAAAAACTGTTTTTT. This chain uses TRBV20-1 with TRBJ1-4; D might be TRBD1 (5 bases). Germline V CDR1 and CDR2: DFQATT, SNEGSKA (reference sequence). The CDR3 totals 15 residues. V was shortened by 0 bases and J by 6 bases, with 14 bases between the two germline ends.

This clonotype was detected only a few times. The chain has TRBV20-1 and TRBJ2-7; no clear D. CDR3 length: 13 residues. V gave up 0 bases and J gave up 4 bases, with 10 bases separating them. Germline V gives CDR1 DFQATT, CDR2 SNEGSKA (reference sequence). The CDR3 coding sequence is TGCAGTGCTAGAGATGGTACAATTTACGAGCAGTACTTC. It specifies CSARDGTIYEQYF.

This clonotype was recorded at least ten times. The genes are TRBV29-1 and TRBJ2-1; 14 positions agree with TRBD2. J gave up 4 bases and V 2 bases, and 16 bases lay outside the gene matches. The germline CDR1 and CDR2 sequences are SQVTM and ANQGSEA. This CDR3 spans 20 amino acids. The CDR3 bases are TGCAGCGTTGAATACCTCCCGGGACTAGCGGGGGTGATACCATACAATGAGCAGTTCTTC. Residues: CSVEYLPGLAGVIPYNEQFF.

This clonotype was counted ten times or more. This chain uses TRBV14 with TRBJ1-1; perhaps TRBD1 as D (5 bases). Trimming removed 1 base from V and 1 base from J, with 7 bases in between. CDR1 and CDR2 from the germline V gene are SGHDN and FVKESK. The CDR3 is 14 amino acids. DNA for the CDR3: TGTGCCAGCAGCCAAGCAGGGCGGAACACTGAAGCTTTCTTT. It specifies CASSQAGRNTEAFF.

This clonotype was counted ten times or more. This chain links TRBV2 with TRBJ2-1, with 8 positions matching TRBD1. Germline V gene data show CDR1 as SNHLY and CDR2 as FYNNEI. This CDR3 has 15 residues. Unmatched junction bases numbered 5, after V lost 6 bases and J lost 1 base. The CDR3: CASSAGQGSYNEQFF. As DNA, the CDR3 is TGTGCCAGCAGCGCAGGACAGGGTTCCTACAATGAGCAGTTCTTC.

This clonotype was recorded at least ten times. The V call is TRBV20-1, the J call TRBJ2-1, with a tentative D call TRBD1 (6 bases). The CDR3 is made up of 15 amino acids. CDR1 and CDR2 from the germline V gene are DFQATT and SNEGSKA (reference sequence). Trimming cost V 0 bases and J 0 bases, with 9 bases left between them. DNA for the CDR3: TGCAGTGCTAGAGACATACAGGGCTCCTACAATGAGCAGTTCTTC. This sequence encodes CSARDIQGSYNEQFF.

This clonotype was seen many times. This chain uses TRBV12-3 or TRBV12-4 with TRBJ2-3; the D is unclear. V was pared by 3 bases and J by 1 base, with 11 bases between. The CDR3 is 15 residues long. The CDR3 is CASSFGRSGTDTQYF. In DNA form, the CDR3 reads TGTGCCAGCAGTTTTGGTCGCTCCGGCACAGATACGCAGTATTTT.

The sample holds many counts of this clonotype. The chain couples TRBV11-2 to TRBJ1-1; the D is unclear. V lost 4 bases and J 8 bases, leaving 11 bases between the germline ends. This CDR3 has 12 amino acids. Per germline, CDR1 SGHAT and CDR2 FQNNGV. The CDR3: CASSSDTAEAFF. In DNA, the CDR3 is TGTGCCAGCAGCTCCGACACGGCCGAAGCTTTCTTT.

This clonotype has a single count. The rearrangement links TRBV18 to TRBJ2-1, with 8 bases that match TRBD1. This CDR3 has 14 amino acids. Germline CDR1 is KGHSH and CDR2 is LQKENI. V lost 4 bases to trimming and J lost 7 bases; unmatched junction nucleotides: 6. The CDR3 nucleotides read TGTGCCAGCTCACTCGGGACAGGATCTAATGAGCAGTTCTTC. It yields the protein CASSLGTGSNEQFF.

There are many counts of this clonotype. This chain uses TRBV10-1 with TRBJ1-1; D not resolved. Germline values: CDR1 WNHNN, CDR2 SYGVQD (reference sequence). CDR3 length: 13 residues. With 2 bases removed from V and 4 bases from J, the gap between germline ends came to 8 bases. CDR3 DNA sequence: TGCGCCAGCAGTGAGAACGCGGGCACTGAAGCTTTCTTT. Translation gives CASSENAGTEAFF.

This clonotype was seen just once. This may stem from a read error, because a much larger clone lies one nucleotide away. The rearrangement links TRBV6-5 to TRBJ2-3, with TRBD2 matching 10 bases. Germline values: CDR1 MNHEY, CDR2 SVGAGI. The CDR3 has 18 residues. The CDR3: CVSSYSGLAGALRDTQYF. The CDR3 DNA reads TGTGTCAGCAGTTACAGTGGGCTAGCGGGGGCCCTGAGAGATACGCAGTATTTT.

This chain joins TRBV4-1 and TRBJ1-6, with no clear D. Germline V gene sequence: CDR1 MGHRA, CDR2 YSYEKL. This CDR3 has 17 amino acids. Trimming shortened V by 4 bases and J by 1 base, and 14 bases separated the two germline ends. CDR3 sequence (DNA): TGCGCCAGCAGCCCGCGAGGACGGCAATCCTATAATTCACCCCTCCACTTT. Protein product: CASSPRGRQSYNSPLHF.

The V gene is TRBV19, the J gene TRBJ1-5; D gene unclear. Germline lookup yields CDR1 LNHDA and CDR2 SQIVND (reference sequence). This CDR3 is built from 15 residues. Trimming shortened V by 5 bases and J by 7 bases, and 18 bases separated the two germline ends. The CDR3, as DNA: TGTGCCAGTAGTCCGGCTCACCGAGATGGCCAGCCCCAGCATTTT. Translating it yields CASSPAHRDGQPQHF.

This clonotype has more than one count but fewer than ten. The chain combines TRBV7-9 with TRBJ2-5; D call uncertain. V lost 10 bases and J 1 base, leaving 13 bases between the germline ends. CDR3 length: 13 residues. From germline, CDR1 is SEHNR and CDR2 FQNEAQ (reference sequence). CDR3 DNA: TGTGCCACCGCACCGACAAGCCAAGAGACCCAGTACTTC. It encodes CATAPTSQETQYF.